This TCR beta chain comes out of a study of regulatory T cells in long-lasting Graves disease. Specified time point: newly diagnosed GD, antithyroid drugs for less than 3 months. The TCR library was made from RNA that had been extracted from PBMCs in TRIzol. From each patient, about 8.1 milliliters of peripheral blood was drawn and collected into an EDTA anticoagulant tube. Study outcomes and limitations: Analyses excluded thyroid tissue, covering peripheral blood alone.

This clonotype was recorded once. Its cognate antigen is unknown. Construction of TCR beta libraries relied on iRepertoire HTBI primers and on Arm-PCR targeting CDR3 regions. How the authors handled the data: Identified across the samples were approximately 60 TRBV segments and approximately 14 TRBJ segments. TCRdb reprocessed the multiplex PCR reads via MiXCR and lists one record per CDR3 protein. The V and J calls were not made by the authors but by TCRdb's processing. The sample lists roughly 610,000 distinct CDR3 sequences, less than 20% occurring once. V shed 6 bases, J shed 5 bases, and the junction held 10 bases outside the gene matches. Germline V gene data show CDR1 as MNHNS and CDR2 as SASEGT. This CDR3 has 16 residues. The same sample was also used in a study of T cells in Graves' hyperthyroidism and ophthalmopathy. That study adds: Any patient presenting with uncontrolled infection, other autoimmune disease, pregnancy or lactation was left out.

Sequenced here: peripheral blood mononuclear cells (PBMCs), sampled at new diagnosis, from a patient treated with antithyroid drugs. This clonotype was sampled from a woman in her twenties or thirties with Graves disease. This rearrangement joins TRBV6-1 to TRBJ1-1; 12 bases match TRBD1. The CDR3 nucleotides are TGTGCCAGCAGGTTGGGACAGGGGGCCCTAGGGACTGAAGCTTTCTTT. Amino acids: CASRLGQGALGTEAFF.